This T cell receptor beta chain was identified in a study of T cells expressing NK-cell markers. No DNA is given; TCRdb re-called the 5' RACE reads and lists each CDR3 protein once. This sample's table reports about half a million distinct CDR3 sequences. Study-level results: Also leading the CD3+CD56-NKG2C+ fraction in a handful of donors were these clonotypes.

To note about this clonotype: Its antigen is not known.

There are 13 residues in the CDR3. Germline CDR1 reads ENHRY; CDR2 reads SYGVKD. This rearrangement joins TRBV10-3 to TRBJ2-1. The sequence came from a woman between 45 and 65 years old in good health. Material for sequencing was blood T cells: a sorted CD56 or NKG2C T cell subset, CD4+ or CD8+ T cells, or bulk PBMC T cells (not recorded which). The CDR3 loop is CAISESKLISPFF.